The subject of this entry is one T cell receptor (beta chain). What it recognizes is unknown. The data stem from a study of CD8 T cells in Susac syndrome. As for the study in general: Blood was drawn from Susac syndrome patients while they were therapy-naive, on corticosteroids, or on intravenous immunoglobulin alone. Whole-study results and caveats: CD4+ T cell repertoires in Susac syndrome exhibited no evidence of clonal expansion.

Random hexamers were used to reverse transcribe the RNA input (0.5 to 1 ug). Amplification of TCR beta CDR3 used immunoSEQ multiplex PCR across 54 Vbeta and 13 Jbeta. One entry per CDR3 protein results from TCRdb running MiXCR on the immunoSEQ multiplex PCR reads. The table has over 150,000 distinct CDR3 sequences, about 93% seen once. The clonotype originates from a human donor with Susac syndrome. Material for sequencing was CD4+ T cells from PBMCs.

CDR3 nucleotides: TGTGCCTCAGACAGGGGTGGCAGCGAGCAGTACTTC. Residues: CASDRGGSEQYF. This chain joins TRBV30 and TRBJ2-7; TRBD1 matches at 8 bases. This CDR3 region has 12 residues. The V segment lost 7 bases and the J segment 6 bases; nucleotides outside the gene matches: 8. Germline CDR1 reads GTSNPN; CDR2 reads SVGIG (reference sequence).